The TCR beta chain described here comes from a study of identical twins. The length of the CDR3 is 17 residues. Germline trimming cut 6 bases from V and 0 bases from J; bases unmatched to any gene: 9. CDR1 MDHEN and CDR2 SYDVKM come from the germline V gene. TCRdb reprocessed the 5' RACE reads with MiXCR, giving one entry per CDR3 protein. Of approximately 500,000 distinct CDR3 sequences in the sample, approximately 24% are singletons; the top ten hold 2.5% to 3.5%. These data are also associated with another study on T cells expressing NK-cell markers.

The rearrangement links TRBV28 to TRBJ2-3; TRBD2 matches 10 bases. Sequencing was carried out using CD4+ T cells sorted from blood. This TCR came from a woman aged 18-29 years in good health. CDR3 bases: TGTGCCAGCAGCCCCTCTTCTAGCGGGAGTAGCACAGATACGCAGTATTTT. Translation gives CASSPSSSGSSTDTQYF.